This T cell receptor (beta chain) was captured in a study of cytomegalovirus exposure and HLA in healthy donors. Germline-derived CDR1 and CDR2 are LNHNV and YYDKDF (reference sequence). The CDR3 has 15 amino acids. Unmatched junction bases numbered 4, after V lost 1 base and J lost 4 bases. Study-wide results and caveats: In vitro testing confirmed a few CMV-associated chains as specific for CMV antigens. Follow-up analysis later connected one missense variant in DCLRE1C with trimming of TCR beta V- and J-genes.

This clone is a singleton in its sample. As yet, its antigen is unknown. In the PCR, 60 Vbeta and 13 Jbeta primers were used. This table comes from immunoSEQ multiplex PCR, and its TCRdb copy is limited to in-frame clones, with some not included. The sample includes 130,000 to 150,000 clones, approximately 82% of them seen just once. The clonotype originates from a woman aged 55-69 years in good health and CMV-seropositive. V and J are TRBV15 and TRBJ2-1; 7 nucleotides match TRBD2. The sequenced sample was PBMCs. CDR3 region: CATSRGGGGYNEQFF. CDR3 coding DNA: TGTGCCACCAGCAGAGGGGGGGGAGGGTACAATGAGCAGTTCTTC.